The 27 T cell receptor beta chains presented below share a single source sample, sequenced in a study of T-cell reconstitution after alpha-beta-depleted transplantation in children. It was with unique molecular identifiers that the TCRbeta library was prepared. Using its own MiXCR run on the PCR reads, TCRdb lists one record per CDR3 protein. Of about 980,000 distinct CDR3 sequences listed, 25% to 35% are singletons. The sample consisted of PBMCs, mostly from graft donor cells, taken 360 days after TCRalphabeta/CD19-depleted stem cell transplant. These receptors were collected from a boy under three years old who had a stem cell transplant for SCID, so the T cells may come from the graft donor.

This chain uses TRBV3-1 with TRBJ1-1; D possibly corresponds to TRBD1 (5 bases). There are 16 residues in the CDR3. Germline lookup yields CDR1 LGHDT and CDR2 YNNKEL (reference sequence). Trimming took off 1 base at V and 0 bases at J, with 12 bases between the two ends. The CDR3 loop is CASSQGTYTMNTEAFF. CDR3 nucleotide sequence: TGTGCCAGCAGCCAAGGGACATACACTATGAACACTGAAGCTTTCTTT.

This clonotype was picked up many times. The rearrangement joins TRBV2 to TRBJ2-7; TRBD2 matches at 8 bases. This CDR3 has 15 residues. The germline CDR1 and CDR2 sequences are SNHLY and FYNNEI. V lost 8 bases, J lost 0 bases, and 9 bases stayed unmatched. The CDR3 loop reads CASSSLAGSSYEQYF. The CDR3 DNA is TGTGCCAGCTCCAGCTTAGCGGGGAGCTCCTACGAGCAGTACTTC.

This clonotype was picked up many times. The V call is TRBV5-1, the J call TRBJ2-7; no reliable D call. There are 14 residues in the CDR3. V was clipped by 0 bases and J by 0 bases, with 7 bases between them. From germline, CDR1 is SGHRS and CDR2 YFSETQ. Written as DNA, the CDR3 is TGCGCCAGCAGCTTGGCCGGTCCCTCCTACGAGCAGTACTTC. This translates into CASSLAGPSYEQYF. Full variable domain (outside the CDR3, taken from reference TRBV5-1 and TRBJ2-7): KAGVTQTPRYLIKTRGQQVTLSCSPISGHRSVSWYQQTPGQGLQFLFEYFSETQRNKGNFPGRFSGRQFSNSRSEMNVSTLELGDSALYLCASSLAGPSYEQYFGPGTRLTVT.

In its sample, this clonotype was seen many times. This chain links TRBV6-5 with TRBJ2-2; D unclear. Germline CDR1 is MNHEY and CDR2 is SVGAGI. The CDR3 is 12 residues long. V was shortened by 5 bases and J by 6 bases, with 7 bases between the two germline ends. CDR3 nucleotides: TGTGCCAGCAGTCGCACCGCCGGGGAGCTGTTTTTT. Translating gives CASSRTAGELFF.

This clonotype was counted a single time. The chain has TRBV6-2 or TRBV6-3 and TRBJ1-4, with D possibly TRBD1 on 5 matching bases. CDR3 size: 14 residues. The germline CDR1 and CDR2 sequences are MNHEY and SVGEGT. V lost 4 bases to trimming and J lost 6 bases, with 12 bases between them. The CDR3 DNA is TGTGCCAGCAGTTGGTGGCAGGGCGATGAAAAACTGTTTTTT. Translating gives CASSWWQGDEKLFF.

In DNA, the CDR3 is TGTGCCAGCAGCGTATTCGGGGGGGCCTACAATGAGCAGTTCTTC. It is translated as CASSVFGGAYNEQFF. The chain recombines TRBV5-6 with TRBJ2-1, with TRBD2 matching 8 bases. CDR1 is SGHDT, CDR2 YYEEEE, per germline. The CDR3 runs to 15 residues. The ends lost 4 bases at V and 2 bases at J; junction bases unmatched: 5.

This clonotype was seen a handful of times. The rearrangement links TRBV18 to TRBJ2-3, with 10 bases aligning to TRBD1. This CDR3 is built from 15 residues. Germline CDR1 and CDR2: KGHSH and LQKENI. V shed 4 bases, J shed 4 bases, and the junction held 5 bases outside the gene matches. This CDR3 is CASSQRDRGADTQYF. The CDR3 bases are TGTGCCAGCTCACAAAGGGACAGGGGCGCAGATACGCAGTATTTT.

This chain uses TRBV7-2 with TRBJ2-3; 8 bases line up with TRBD2. The trim removed 4 bases at V and 0 bases at J, leaving 6 bases unmatched. The CDR3 runs to 16 residues. From germline, CDR1 is SGHTA and CDR2 FQGNSA. DNA for the CDR3: TGTGCCAGCAGCTCCAGCGGGGGCCCTAGCACAGATACGCAGTATTTT. Its protein product is CASSSSGGPSTDTQYF.

The chain links TRBV20-1 to TRBJ2-2, with TRBD1 matching 9 bases. V shed 4 bases and J 3 bases; nucleotides not matched to a gene: 3. Germline values: CDR1 DFQATT, CDR2 SNEGSKA (reference sequence). This CDR3 is 14 amino acids long. The CDR3 loop is CSATRTGDTGELFF. In nucleotides, the CDR3 is TGCAGTGCTACCCGGACAGGGGACACCGGGGAGCTGTTTTTT.

The rearrangement links TRBV18 to TRBJ2-3; unclear D gene. Per germline, CDR1 KGHSH and CDR2 LQKENI. Trimming pared 2 bases from V and 5 bases from J, leaving 14 bases between. The CDR3 spans 15 residues. Here the CDR3 DNA reads TGTGCCAGCTCACCATTGTTTACCCTCGGAGATACGCAGTATTTT. This sequence encodes CASSPLFTLGDTQYF. The variable domain in full, with the rest retrieved from reference TRBV18 and TRBJ2-3, is NAGVMQNPRHLVRRRGQEARLRCSPMKGHSHVYWYRQLPEEGLKFMVYLQKENIIDESGMPKERFSAEFPKEGPSILRIQQVVRGDSAAYFCASSPLFTLGDTQYFGPGTRLTVL.

V gene TRBV12-3 or TRBV12-4 combines with J gene TRBJ2-7; weak D call: TRBD2 (7 bases). The CDR3 is made up of 15 amino acids. Trimming left V 2 bases short and J 2 bases short, with 13 bases between. The CDR3 region is CASSLSGTSAYEQYF. For the CDR3, the DNA is TGTGCCAGCAGTTTAAGCGGGACAAGTGCCTACGAGCAGTACTTC.

This clonotype has only a few counts. The rearrangement uses TRBV5-1 and TRBJ2-2; tentatively, D is TRBD2 (6 bases). This CDR3 has 14 amino acids. Germline V gives CDR1 SGHRS, CDR2 YFSETQ. V was pared by 0 bases and J by 6 bases, with 9 bases between. In nucleotides, the CDR3 is TGCGCCAGCAGCTTGGAAGGACTACCCGGGGAGCTGTTTTTT. Its protein product is CASSLEGLPGELFF. Filled out from reference TRBV5-1 and TRBJ2-2, the complete variable domain reads KAGVTQTPRYLIKTRGQQVTLSCSPISGHRSVSWYQQTPGQGLQFLFEYFSETQRNKGNFPGRFSGRQFSNSRSEMNVSTLELGDSALYLCASSLEGLPGELFFGEGSRLTVL.

The chain recombines TRBV5-1 with TRBJ2-3; TRBD1 agrees at 7 bases. There are 17 residues in the CDR3. CDR1 SGHRS and CDR2 YFSETQ come from the germline V gene. J gave up 7 bases and V 3 bases, and 17 bases lay outside the gene matches. CDR3 loop: CASSWDSHDPRVNTQYF. CDR3 bases: TGCGCCAGCAGCTGGGACAGCCATGACCCCCGGGTAAATACGCAGTATTTT. The full variable domain, rest sourced from reference TRBV5-1 and TRBJ2-3, is KAGVTQTPRYLIKTRGQQVTLSCSPISGHRSVSWYQQTPGQGLQFLFEYFSETQRNKGNFPGRFSGRQFSNSRSEMNVSTLELGDSALYLCASSWDSHDPRVNTQYFGPGTRLTVL.

This clonotype has a count of ten or more. The chain has TRBV5-1 and TRBJ2-1; 7 nucleotides agree with TRBD1. Germline loops: CDR1 SGHRS, CDR2 YFSETQ. This CDR3 has 15 residues. V shed 0 bases, J shed 3 bases, and the junction held 3 bases outside the gene matches. The CDR3 loop reads CASSLGTGLYNEQFF. The CDR3 nucleotides are TGCGCCAGCAGCTTGGGGACAGGACTCTACAATGAGCAGTTCTTC.

The chain has TRBV20-1 and TRBJ2-7, with 12 bases aligning to TRBD2. CDR3 length: 16 amino acids. CDR1 DFQATT and CDR2 SNEGSKA come from the germline V gene (reference sequence). V was pared by 2 bases and J by 5 bases, with 10 bases of the junction left unmatched. The CDR3: CSARRGLAGPGHEQYF. The DNA of the CDR3 is TGCAGTGCTAGAAGGGGACTAGCGGGCCCGGGCCACGAGCAGTACTTC.

The V gene is TRBV2, the J gene TRBJ2-1; 8 bases align to TRBD2. V lost 2 bases to trimming and J lost 7 bases; unmatched junction nucleotides: 7. Germline CDR1 reads SNHLY; CDR2 reads FYNNEI. There are 15 residues in the CDR3. The CDR3 DNA reads as TGTGCCAGCAGTGAACAGGGGCTAGCGGGTAATGAGCAGTTCTTC. Protein: CASSEQGLAGNEQFF.

This chain joins TRBV6-5 and TRBJ2-7, with 12 bases identical to TRBD1. The germline CDR1 and CDR2 sequences are MNHEY and SVGAGI. CDR3 length: 15 residues. The J segment lost 5 bases and the V segment lost 2 bases, leaving 4 bases of the junction unmatched. The CDR3 spells CASSYRGQGAHEQYF. The CDR3 DNA reads as TGTGCCAGCAGTTACCGGGGACAGGGGGCCCACGAGCAGTACTTC.

The gene calls are TRBV12-3 or TRBV12-4 and TRBJ2-7; 10 bases are a match to TRBD2. The CDR3 contains 16 residues. The J segment lost 3 bases and the V segment lost 5 bases, leaving 10 bases of the junction unmatched. CDR3 protein: CASSPRLSGGYYEQYF. In DNA, the CDR3 is TGTGCCAGCAGTCCGCGCCTTAGCGGGGGGTACTACGAGCAGTACTTC.

This clonotype has more than one count but fewer than ten. The rearrangement joins TRBV12-3 or TRBV12-4 to TRBJ2-7; 13 bases align to TRBD2. This CDR3 region has 15 residues. The V segment lost 8 bases and the J segment 4 bases; nucleotides outside the gene matches: 8. CDR3 region: CASSLGLAGIYEQYF. CDR3 in DNA: TGTGCCAGCTCCCTGGGACTAGCGGGGATTTACGAGCAGTACTTC.

This clonotype was counted a few times. The J gene is TRBJ2-7, the V gene TRBV2, with TRBD2 matching 7 bases. CDR3 length equals 15 residues. CDR1 and CDR2 (germline): SNHLY, FYNNEI. V lost 6 bases to trimming and J lost 1 base; unmatched junction nucleotides: 9. CDR3 sequence reads: CASRELALTSYEQYF. For the CDR3, the DNA is TGTGCCAGCAGGGAACTAGCGCTAACGTCCTACGAGCAGTACTTC.

The V call is TRBV15, the J call TRBJ2-2; possible D gene TRBD2, 5 bases. V gave up 3 bases and J gave up 6 bases, with 11 bases separating them. The germline V gene has CDR1 LNHNV and CDR2 YYDKDF (reference sequence). CDR3 length equals 14 residues. DNA for the CDR3: TGTGCCACCAGCAGGCCGCTCGGGGCCGGGGAGCTGTTTTTT. Protein: CATSRPLGAGELFF.

DNA for the CDR3: TGTGCCAGCAGTCGGACGGGACTAGCGGACAATGAGCAGTTCTTC. This translates into CASSRTGLADNEQFF. The gene calls are TRBV9 and TRBJ2-1, with 11 bases that match TRBD2. V lost 5 bases, J lost 5 bases, and 6 bases stayed unmatched. Germline V gene lookup returns CDR1 SGDLS and CDR2 YYNGEE. The CDR3 covers 15 residues.

At least ten counts were recorded for this clonotype. This chain joins TRBV6-5 and TRBJ2-3, with 7 bases matching TRBD1. V lost 2 bases to trimming and J lost 2 bases; unmatched junction nucleotides: 4. The CDR3 is 15 residues long. The germline gives CDR1 MNHEY, CDR2 SVGAGI. The chain's CDR3 is CASSYLGTVTDTQYF. DNA for the CDR3: TGTGCCAGCAGTTACCTTGGGACAGTCACAGATACGCAGTATTTT.

The chain recombines TRBV29-1 with TRBJ1-1; no reliable D call. Germline loops: CDR1 SQVTM, CDR2 ANQGSEA. Trimming cost V 5 bases and J 3 bases, with 10 bases left between them. The CDR3 runs to 12 residues. The DNA for the CDR3 is TGCAGCGTTAGCGTCGGGTACACTGAAGCTTTCTTT. Translating gives CSVSVGYTEAFF.

V gene TRBV4-1 combines with J gene TRBJ2-7; D possibly matches TRBD1 or TRBD2 (5 bases each). Germline V gene lookup returns CDR1 MGHRA and CDR2 YSYEKL. V dropped 3 bases and J dropped 0 bases, with 15 bases sitting between them. This CDR3 contains 16 residues. This chain's CDR3 is CASSHPGSDYSYEQYF. Written as DNA, the CDR3 is TGCGCCAGCAGCCACCCAGGGTCAGACTACTCCTACGAGCAGTACTTC.

V usage is TRBV5-6 and J usage is TRBJ1-4, with 10 bases that match TRBD1. From germline, CDR1 is SGHDT and CDR2 YYEEEE. V gave up 2 bases and J gave up 7 bases; unmatched junction bases: 8. The CDR3 spans 16 residues. The CDR3 DNA reads as TGTGCCAGCAGCTTTACTAAGACAGGGGGCGTTGAAAAACTGTTTTTT. Translating gives CASSFTKTGGVEKLFF.

The chain combines TRBV5-1 with TRBJ2-1; D possibly uses TRBD1 or TRBD2 (5 bases each). The CDR3 is 19 residues long. Germline V gives CDR1 SGHRS, CDR2 YFSETQ. V lost 5 bases and J 3 bases, leaving 27 bases between the germline ends. DNA of the CDR3: TGCGCCAGCAGTCCTATCTGGGGGTCGTGGGACGACTACTACAATGAGCAGTTCTTC. This translates into CASSPIWGSWDDYYNEQFF.